The rows below give T cell receptor beta chains drawn from one sample of a study of blood T cell repertoires in COVID-19. TCRdb's copy holds only in-frame clones and misses some; the assay was immunoSEQ multiplex PCR. The table includes approximately 300,000 clones, under 90% detected once. Sequences were obtained from PBMCs or T cells enriched from blood (not recorded which). The source is a woman between 18 and 30 years old who had recovered from COVID-19. Each CDR3 is given with its conserved first and last residue.

v_call	j_call	cdr3_aa
TRBV5-1	TRBJ2-2	CASLRQGSDGELFF
TRBV5-6	TRBJ2-3	CASSLVVRLGGEGTDTQYF
TRBV20-1	TRBJ2-7	CSASTPGGVEQYF
TRBV7-3	TRBJ1-4	CASSTGGGANEKLFF
TRBV6-5	TRBJ1-1	CATHRASGTEAFF
TRBV7-8	TRBJ1-1	CASSKGTGQEAFF
TRBV6-5	TRBJ1-5	CASRDRGNQPQHF
TRBV6-5	TRBJ2-7	CASSSSPGLGNYEQYF
TRBV28	TRBJ2-7	CASQGINYEQYF
TRBV4-1	TRBJ2-7	CASSQGTGYEQYF
TRBV13	TRBJ2-7	CASTPTGTIHEQYF
TRBV30	TRBJ1-1	CAWSRTGGTEAFF
TRBV6-5	TRBJ1-1	CASSRIQGTEAFF
TRBV3-1/TRBV3-2	TRBJ2-7	CASSAKSRDWREQYF
TRBV18	TRBJ1-3	CASSLDRGGNTIYF
TRBV7-9	TRBJ1-1	CASSSKGTEAFF
TRBV23-1	TRBJ1-5	CASSPKSERYQPQHF
TRBV19	TRBJ1-1	CASKSPDRNTEAFF
TRBV5-1	TRBJ2-1	CASSTGGPSANEQFF
TRBV7-8	TRBJ1-1	CASSFGTGMNTEAFF
TRBV7-6	TRBJ1-6	CASSLSQTGSSPLHF
TRBV3-1/TRBV3-2	TRBJ1-1	CASSHRDRENTEAFF
TRBV18	TRBJ2-7	CASSLSLDSPYEQYF
TRBV19	TRBJ1-1	CASRTVMNTEAFF
TRBV24-1	TRBJ2-7	CATTQTGGREQYF
TRBV19	TRBJ1-1	CASRALGPGGAFF
TRBV28	TRBJ2-7	CASSFPSTGGNDEQYF
TRBV19	TRBJ2-1	CASTVRGVDNEQFF
TRBV6-4	TRBJ1-1	CASSDTGLGNEAFF
TRBV19	TRBJ2-5	CASSFQGGETQYF
TRBV3-1/TRBV3-2	TRBJ1-2	CASSQEDRGAGYTF
TRBV30	TRBJ1-5	CAWSVGDIQPQHF
TRBV28	TRBJ1-1	CASMRYALRGNTEAFF
TRBV19	TRBJ1-3	CASTGSFSGNTIYF
TRBV2	TRBJ2-1	CARSGLAGSYNEQFF
TRBV2	TRBJ2-7	CARQKKSGKDDEQYF
TRBV30	TRBJ1-1	CAWNTGTLNTEAFF
TRBV5-4	TRBJ1-6	CASSLEDRSSPLHF
TRBV28	TRBJ2-5	CASSEDNLQETQYF
TRBV7-9	TRBJ1-2	CASSVTGGDGYTF
TRBV9	TRBJ1-3	CASSVGGGHLSGNTIYF
TRBV28	TRBJ2-7	CASSFPGTGAYEQYF
TRBV5-4	TRBJ1-2	CASSLDKNYGYTF
TRBV30	TRBJ2-7	CAWSVRPQGYEQYF
TRBV5-1	TRBJ1-5	CASSLAGESNQPQHF
TRBV5-7	TRBJ1-2	CASSFGIRDYGYTF
TRBV30	TRBJ2-7	CAWEIGTSGRYEQYF
TRBV3-1/TRBV3-2	TRBJ2-1	CASSQVAGAGNEQFF